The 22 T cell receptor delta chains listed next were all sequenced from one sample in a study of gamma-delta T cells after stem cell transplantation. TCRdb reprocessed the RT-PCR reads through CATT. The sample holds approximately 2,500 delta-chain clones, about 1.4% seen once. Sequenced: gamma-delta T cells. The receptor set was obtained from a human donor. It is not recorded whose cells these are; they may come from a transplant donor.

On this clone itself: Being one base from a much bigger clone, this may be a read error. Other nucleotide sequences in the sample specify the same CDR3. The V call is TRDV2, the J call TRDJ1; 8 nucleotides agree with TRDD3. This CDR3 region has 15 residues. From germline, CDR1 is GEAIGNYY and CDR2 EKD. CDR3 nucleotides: TGTGCCTGTGACACGGTGGGATACGGAAACAATAAGCTCATCTTT. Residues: CACDTVGYGNNKLIF.

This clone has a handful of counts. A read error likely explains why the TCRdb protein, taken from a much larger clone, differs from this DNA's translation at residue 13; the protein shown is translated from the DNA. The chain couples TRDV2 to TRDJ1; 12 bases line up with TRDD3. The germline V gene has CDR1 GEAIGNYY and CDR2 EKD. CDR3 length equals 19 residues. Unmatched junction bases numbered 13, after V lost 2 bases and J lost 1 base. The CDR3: CACDNLLGDTRLGTDKLIF. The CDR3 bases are TGTGCCTGTGACAATTTACTGGGGGATACCCGTTTGGGCACCGATAAACTCATCTTT.

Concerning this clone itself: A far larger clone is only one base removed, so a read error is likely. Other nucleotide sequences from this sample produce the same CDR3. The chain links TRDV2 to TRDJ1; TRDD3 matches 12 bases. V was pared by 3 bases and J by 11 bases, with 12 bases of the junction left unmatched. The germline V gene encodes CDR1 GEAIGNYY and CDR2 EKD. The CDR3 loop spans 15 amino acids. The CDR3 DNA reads TGTGCCTGTGACTCGGTACTGGGGGATACAAAGGGGCTCATCTTT. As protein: CACDSVLGDTKGLIF.

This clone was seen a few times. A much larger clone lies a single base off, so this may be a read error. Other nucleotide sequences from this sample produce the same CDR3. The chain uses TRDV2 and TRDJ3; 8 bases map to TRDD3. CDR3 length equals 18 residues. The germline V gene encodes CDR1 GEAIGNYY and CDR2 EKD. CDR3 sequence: CACDRDWGRVWDTRQMFF. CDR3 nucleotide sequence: TGTGCCTGCGACAGGGACTGGGGGCGGGTCTGGGACACCCGACAGATGTTTTTC.

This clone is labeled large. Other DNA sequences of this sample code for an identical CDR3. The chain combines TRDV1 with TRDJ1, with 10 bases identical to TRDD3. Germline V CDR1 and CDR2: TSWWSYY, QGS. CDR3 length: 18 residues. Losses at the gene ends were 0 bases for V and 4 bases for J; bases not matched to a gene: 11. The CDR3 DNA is TGTGCTCTTGGGGAACTCGAATGGGGGATACTCACGGTCGATAAACTCATCTTT. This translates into CALGELEWGILTVDKLIF.

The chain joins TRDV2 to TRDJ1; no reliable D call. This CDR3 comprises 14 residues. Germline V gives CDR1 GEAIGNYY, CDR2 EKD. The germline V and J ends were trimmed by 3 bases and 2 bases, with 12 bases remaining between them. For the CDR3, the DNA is TGTGCCTGTGACCCCTTGGAGGCGACCGATAAACTCATCTTT. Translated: CACDPLEATDKLIF.

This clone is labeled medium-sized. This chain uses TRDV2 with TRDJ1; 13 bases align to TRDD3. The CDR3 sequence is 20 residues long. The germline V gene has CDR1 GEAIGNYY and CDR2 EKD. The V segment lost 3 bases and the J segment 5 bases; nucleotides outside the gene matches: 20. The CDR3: CACDAYNTNWGIRLEDKLIF. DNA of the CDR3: TGTGCCTGTGACGCCTACAATACAAACTGGGGGATACGCCTCGAGGATAAACTCATCTTT.

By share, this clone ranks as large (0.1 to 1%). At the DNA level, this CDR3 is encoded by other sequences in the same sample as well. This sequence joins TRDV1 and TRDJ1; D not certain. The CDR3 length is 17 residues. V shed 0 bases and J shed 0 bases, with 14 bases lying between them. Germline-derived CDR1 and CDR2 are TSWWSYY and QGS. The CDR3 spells CALGELELRVYTDKLIF. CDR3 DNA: TGTGCTCTTGGGGAACTAGAGCTGAGGGTGTACACCGATAAACTCATCTTT.

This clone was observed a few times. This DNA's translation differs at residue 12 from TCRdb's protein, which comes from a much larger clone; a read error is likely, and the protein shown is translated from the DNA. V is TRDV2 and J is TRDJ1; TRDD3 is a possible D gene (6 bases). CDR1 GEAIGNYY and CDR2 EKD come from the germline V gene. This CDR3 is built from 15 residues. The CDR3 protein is CACDSLTGKSDRLIF. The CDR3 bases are TGTGCCTGTGATTCCCTTACTGGGAAGTCCGATAGACTCATCTTT.

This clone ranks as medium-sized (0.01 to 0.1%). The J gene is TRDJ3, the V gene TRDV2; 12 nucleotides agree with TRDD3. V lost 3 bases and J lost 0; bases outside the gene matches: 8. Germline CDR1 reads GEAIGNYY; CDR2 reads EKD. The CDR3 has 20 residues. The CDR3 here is CACDSVLGDTSSWDTRQMFF. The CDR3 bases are TGTGCCTGTGACTCCGTACTGGGGGATACTAGCTCCTGGGACACCCGACAGATGTTTTTC.

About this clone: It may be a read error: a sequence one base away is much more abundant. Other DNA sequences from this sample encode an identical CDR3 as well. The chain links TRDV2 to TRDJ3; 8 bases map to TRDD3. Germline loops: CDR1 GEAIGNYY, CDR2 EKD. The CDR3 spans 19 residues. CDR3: CARDTAGGSRSWDTRQMFF. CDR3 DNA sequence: TGTGCCCGTGACACCGCTGGGGGAAGCCGCTCCTGGGACACCCGACAGATGTTCTTC.

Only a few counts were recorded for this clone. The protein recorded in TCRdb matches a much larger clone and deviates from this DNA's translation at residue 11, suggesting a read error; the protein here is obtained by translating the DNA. The CDR3 bases are TGTGCCTGTGACCACGTACTGGGGGATACTAGCGATAAACTCATCTTT. Translation gives CACDHVLGDTSDKLIF. This chain uses TRDV2 with TRDJ1; 12 nucleotides align to TRDD3. The J segment lost 4 bases and the V segment lost 3 bases, leaving 8 bases of the junction unmatched. This CDR3 contains 16 residues. Germline values: CDR1 GEAIGNYY, CDR2 EKD.

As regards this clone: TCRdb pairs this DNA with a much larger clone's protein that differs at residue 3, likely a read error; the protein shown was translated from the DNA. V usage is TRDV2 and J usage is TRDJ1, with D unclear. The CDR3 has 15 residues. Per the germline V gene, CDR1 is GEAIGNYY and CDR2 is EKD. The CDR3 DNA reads TGTGCCCGTGACTCCGTTGGCCACAACACCGATAAACTCATCTTT. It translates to CARDSVGHNTDKLIF.

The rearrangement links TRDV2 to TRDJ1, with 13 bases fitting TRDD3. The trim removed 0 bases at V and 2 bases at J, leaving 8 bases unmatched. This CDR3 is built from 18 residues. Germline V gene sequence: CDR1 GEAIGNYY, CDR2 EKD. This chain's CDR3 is CACDTVLGDTLATDKLIF. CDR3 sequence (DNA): TGTGCCTGTGACACCGTACTGGGGGATACGCTTGCTACCGATAAACTCATCTTT.

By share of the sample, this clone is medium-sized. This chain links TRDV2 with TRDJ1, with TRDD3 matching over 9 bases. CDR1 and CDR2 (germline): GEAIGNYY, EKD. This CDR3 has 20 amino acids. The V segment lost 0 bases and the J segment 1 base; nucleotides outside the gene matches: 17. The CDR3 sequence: CACDTVGIETGGPTTDKLIF. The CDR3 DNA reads TGTGCCTGTGACACCGTAGGGATCGAGACTGGGGGACCGACCACCGATAAACTCATCTTT.

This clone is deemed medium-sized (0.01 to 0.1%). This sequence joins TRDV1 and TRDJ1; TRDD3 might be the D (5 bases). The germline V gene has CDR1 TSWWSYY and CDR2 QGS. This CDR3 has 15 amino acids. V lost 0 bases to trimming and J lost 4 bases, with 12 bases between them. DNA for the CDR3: TGTGCTCTTGGGGAACTTGGGATGGGATTCGATAAACTCATCTTT. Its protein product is CALGELGMGFDKLIF.

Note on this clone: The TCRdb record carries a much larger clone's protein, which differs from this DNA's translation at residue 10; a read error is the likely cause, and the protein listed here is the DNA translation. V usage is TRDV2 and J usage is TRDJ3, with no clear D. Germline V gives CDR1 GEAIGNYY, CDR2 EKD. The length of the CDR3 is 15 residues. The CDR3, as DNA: TGTGCCTGTGACGAGGTTCTACGGGACGCCCGACAGATGTTTTTC. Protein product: CACDEVLRDARQMFF.

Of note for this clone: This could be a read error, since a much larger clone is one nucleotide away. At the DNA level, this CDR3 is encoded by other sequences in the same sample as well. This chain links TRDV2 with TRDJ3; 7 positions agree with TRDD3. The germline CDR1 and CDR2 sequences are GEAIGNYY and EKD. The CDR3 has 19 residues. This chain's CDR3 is CACDPSGGPRSWDTRQMFF. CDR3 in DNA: TGCGCCTGTGACCCGTCTGGGGGCCCCCGCTCCTGGGACACCCGACAGATGTTTTTC.

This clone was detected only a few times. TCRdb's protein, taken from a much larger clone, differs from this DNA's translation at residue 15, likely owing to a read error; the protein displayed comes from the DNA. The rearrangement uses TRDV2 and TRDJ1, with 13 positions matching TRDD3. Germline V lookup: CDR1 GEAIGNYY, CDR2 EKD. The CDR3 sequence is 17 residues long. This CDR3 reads CACDTLLGDTHTDKIIF. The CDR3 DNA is TGTGCCTGTGACACCCTACTGGGGGATACGCATACCGATAAAATCATCTTT.

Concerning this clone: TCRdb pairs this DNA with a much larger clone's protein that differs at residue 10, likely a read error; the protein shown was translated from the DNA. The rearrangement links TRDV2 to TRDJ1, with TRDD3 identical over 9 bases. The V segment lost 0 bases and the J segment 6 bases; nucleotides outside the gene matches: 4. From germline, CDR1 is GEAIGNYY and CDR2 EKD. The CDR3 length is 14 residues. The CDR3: CACDTLLGDHKLIF. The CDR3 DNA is TGTGCCTGTGACACCTTACTGGGGGACCATAAACTCATCTTT.

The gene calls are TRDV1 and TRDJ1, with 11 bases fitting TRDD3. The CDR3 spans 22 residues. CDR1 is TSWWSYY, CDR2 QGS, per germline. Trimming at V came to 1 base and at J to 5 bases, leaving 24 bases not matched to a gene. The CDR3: CALGEPVPSSGGYWVVGDKLIF. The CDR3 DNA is TGTGCTCTTGGGGAACCGGTTCCCTCGTCTGGGGGATACTGGGTGGTGGGGGATAAACTCATCTTT.

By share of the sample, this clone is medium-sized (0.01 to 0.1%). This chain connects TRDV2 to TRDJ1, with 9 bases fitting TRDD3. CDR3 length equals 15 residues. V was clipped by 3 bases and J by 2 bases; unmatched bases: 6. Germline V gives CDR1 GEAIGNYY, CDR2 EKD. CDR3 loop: CACDLLGDYTDKLIF. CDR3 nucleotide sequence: TGTGCCTGTGACCTACTGGGGGACTATACCGATAAACTCATCTTT.